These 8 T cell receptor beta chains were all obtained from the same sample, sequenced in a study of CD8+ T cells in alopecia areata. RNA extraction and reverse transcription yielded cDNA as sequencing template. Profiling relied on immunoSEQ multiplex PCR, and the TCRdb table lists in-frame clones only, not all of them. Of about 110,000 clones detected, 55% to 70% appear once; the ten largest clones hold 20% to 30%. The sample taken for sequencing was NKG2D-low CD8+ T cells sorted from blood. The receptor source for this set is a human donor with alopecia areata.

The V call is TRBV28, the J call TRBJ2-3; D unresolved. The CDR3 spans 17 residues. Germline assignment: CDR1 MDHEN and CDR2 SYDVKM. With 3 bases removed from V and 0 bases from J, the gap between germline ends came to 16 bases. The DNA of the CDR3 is TGTGCCAGCAGTTTTCTGGGAACGATGACTAGCACAGATACGCAGTATTTT. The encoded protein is CASSFLGTMTSTDTQYF.

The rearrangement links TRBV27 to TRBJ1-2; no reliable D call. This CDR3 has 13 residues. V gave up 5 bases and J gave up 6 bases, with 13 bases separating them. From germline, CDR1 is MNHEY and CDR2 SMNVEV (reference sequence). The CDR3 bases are TGTGCCAGCAGTACCCGTATAACCGATGGCTACACCTTC. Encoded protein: CASSTRITDGYTF.

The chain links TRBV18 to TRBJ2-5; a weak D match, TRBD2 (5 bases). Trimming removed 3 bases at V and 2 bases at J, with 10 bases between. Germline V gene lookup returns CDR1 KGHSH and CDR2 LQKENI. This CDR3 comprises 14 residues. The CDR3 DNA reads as TGTGCCAGCTCACCTGACTACTCTCAAGAGACCCAGTACTTC. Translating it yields CASSPDYSQETQYF.

CDR3 region: CASSIRGEGAYEQYF. The CDR3 region has the DNA TGTGCCAGTAGTATAAGGGGCGAAGGGGCCTACGAGCAGTACTTC. The chain combines TRBV19 with TRBJ2-7, with D tentatively TRBD1 (5 bases). The CDR3 is 15 residues long. V was cut by 2 bases and J by 2 bases, with 13 bases left in between. Per germline, CDR1 LNHDA and CDR2 SQIVND (reference sequence).

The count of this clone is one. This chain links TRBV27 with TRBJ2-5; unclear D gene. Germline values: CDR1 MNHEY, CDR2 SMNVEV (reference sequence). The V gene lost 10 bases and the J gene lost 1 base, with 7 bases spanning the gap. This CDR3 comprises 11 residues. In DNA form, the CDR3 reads TGTGCCACCTGGGCCCAAGAGACCCAGTACTTC. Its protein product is CATWAQETQYF.

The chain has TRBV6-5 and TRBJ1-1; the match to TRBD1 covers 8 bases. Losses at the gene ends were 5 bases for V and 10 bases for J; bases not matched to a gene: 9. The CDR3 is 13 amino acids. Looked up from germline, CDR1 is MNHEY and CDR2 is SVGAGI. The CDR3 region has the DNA TGTGCCAGCAGTGTGGACAGGGAGGAGCGAGCTTTCTTT. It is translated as CASSVDREERAFF.

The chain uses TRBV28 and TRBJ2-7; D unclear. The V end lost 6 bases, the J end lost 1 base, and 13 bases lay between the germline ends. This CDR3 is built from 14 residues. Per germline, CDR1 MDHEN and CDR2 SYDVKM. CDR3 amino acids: CASSPPSGSYEQYF. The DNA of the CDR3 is TGTGCCAGCAGCCCCCCGTCCGGTTCCTACGAGCAGTACTTC. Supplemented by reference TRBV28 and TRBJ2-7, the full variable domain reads DVKVTQSSRYLVKRTGEKVFLECVQDMDHENMFWYRQDPGLGLRLIYFSYDVKMKEKGDIPEGYSVSREKKERFSLILESASTNQTSMYLCASSPPSGSYEQYFGPGTRLTVT.

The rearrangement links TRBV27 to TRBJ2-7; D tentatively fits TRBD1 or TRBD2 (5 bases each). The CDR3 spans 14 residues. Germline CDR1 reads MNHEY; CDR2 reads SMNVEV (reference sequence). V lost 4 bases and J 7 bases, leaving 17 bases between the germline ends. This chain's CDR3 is CASSYRLEGTEQYF. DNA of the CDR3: TGTGCCAGCAGTTATCGGCTTGAGGGGACGGAGCAGTACTTC.